These T cell receptor beta chains were read from a single sample in a study of HIV-infected children after antiretroviral therapy interruption. Via MiXCR, TCRdb re-called the 3' RACE reads, giving one row per CDR3 protein. The sample gives about 89,000 distinct CDR3 sequences, roughly 6.7% of which show up once; roughly 1.1% is in the top ten. The sample here was CD45RA+ CD4+ T cells from PBMCs, pooled from several time points, taken from a donor given antiretroviral therapy, either interrupted or continuous. These receptors originate from a pool of human donors with HIV. Each CDR3 is given with its conserved first and last residue. A D gene is named only where the DNA matches it firmly. Where a row states a size, it is once, few, many or the class of an expanded clone; other rows omit it.

>TRBJ2-7|TRBV20-1|many|-
TGCAGTGCATCAACCCTACTTAGCGGACTCTCCTACGAGCAGTACTTC
CSASTLLSGLSYEQYF
>TRBJ2-7|TRBV6-5|few|TRBD2
TGTGCCAGCAGTGCCGGGTGGGCGGGGGGACCCTACGAGCAGTACTTC
CASSAGWAGGPYEQYF
>TRBJ2-7|TRBV7-2|many|-
TGTGCCAGCAGCTTAGTGGCTACAGGGAACCCCTACGAGCAGTACTTC
CASSLVATGNPYEQYF
>TRBJ2-3|TRBV5-5|few|-
TGTGCCAGCACGAAGATAAGGCGCACAGATACGCAGTATTTT
CASTKIRRTDTQYF
>TRBJ1-1|TRBV7-2|many|TRBD1
TGTGCCAGCAGTTACACAGGGGGCGGAGTTGCTTTCTTT
CASSYTGGGVAFF
>TRBJ2-7|TRBV23-1|many|-
TGCGCCAGCAGTCAGAACGACTTCTACGAGCAGTACTTC
CASSQNDFYEQYF
>TRBJ1-1|TRBV14|many|-
TGTGCCAGCAGCCAAAGTCTTTCGGACGAAGCTTTCTTT
CASSQSLSDEAFF
>TRBJ1-6|TRBV10-2|-|-
TGCGCCAGCAGCGTAGGGCGTTCACCCCTCCACTTT
CASSVGRSPLHF
>TRBJ2-7|TRBV5-4|-|-
TGTGCCAGCAGTTTAGATGGGGGGGGCTGGCAGTACTTC
CASSLDGGGWQYF
>TRBJ2-2|TRBV6-5|many|TRBD2
TGTGCCAGCAGGCCGGGACTAGAGCTTGCCGGGGAGCTGTTTTTT
CASRPGLELAGELFF
>TRBJ2-1|TRBV5-1|many|-
TGCGCCAGCAGCTTGGTTTTGGATGAGCAGTTCTTC
CASSLVLDEQFF
>TRBJ2-7|TRBV5-1|-|-
TGCGCCAGCAGCTTGGACAGGCTGAACGAGCAGTACTTC
CASSLDRLNEQYF
>TRBJ2-5|TRBV5-1|-|TRBD1
TGCGCCAGCAGGTTGGGACAGGCCCCAGAGACCCAGTACTTC
CASRLGQAPETQYF
>TRBJ2-7|TRBV28|many|TRBD1
TGTGCCAGCAGTCGTCGACAGGGGCGACCTCTCTACGAGCAGTACTTC
CASSRRQGRPLYEQYF
>TRBJ1-1|TRBV30|-|TRBD1
TGTGCCTGGAGTCCGAGGACAGGGAGTGAAGCTTTCTTT
CAWSPRTGSEAFF
>TRBJ2-2|TRBV12-3/TRBV12-4|many|TRBD1
TGTGCCAGCAGTCCCCAGGGACAGTCATACTGGGGCACCGGGGAGCTGTTTTTT
CASSPQGQSYWGTGELFF
>TRBJ2-7|TRBV28|few|TRBD1
TGTGCCAGCAGTCAAACTCTTCCGGGACAGGGCAACGAGCAGTACTTC
CASSQTLPGQGNEQYF
>TRBJ2-2|TRBV12-3/TRBV12-4|many|TRBD2
TGTGCCAGCAGTGGGCCTAGCGGGGTCTACGGGGAGCTGTTTTTT
CASSGPSGVYGELFF
>TRBJ2-2|TRBV2|many|-
TGTGCCAGCAGTCTAGGACTGCGAGGGGAGCTGTTTTTT
CASSLGLRGELFF
>TRBJ2-3|TRBV3-1|many|-
TGTGCCAGCAGCCGTACAACAGATACGCAGTATTTT
CASSRTTDTQYF
>TRBJ2-7|TRBV3-1|-|TRBD1
TGTGCCAGCGGGGACAGGAACTACGAGCAGTACTTC
CASGDRNYEQYF
>TRBJ2-2|TRBV9|few|-
TGTGCCAGCAGCGTAGCCGGCTGGGGACGGGACACCGGGGAGCTGTTTTTT
CASSVAGWGRDTGELFF
>TRBJ2-7|TRBV5-5|many|TRBD2
TGTGCCAGCAGCTGGACCCTAGCGGGAGGATACGAGCAGTACTTC
CASSWTLAGGYEQYF
>TRBJ1-4|TRBV11-3|many|-
TGTGCCAGCAGCCCAGGGAGCTCCCCGAAGAATGAAAAACTGTTTTTT
CASSPGSSPKNEKLFF
>TRBJ2-6|TRBV19|many|TRBD2
TGTGCCAGCCAAAGCGGGGACGCTTCTGGGGCCAACGTCCTGACTTTC
CASQSGDASGANVLTF
>TRBJ2-5|TRBV4-1|many|-
TGCGCCAGCAGCCAAGTAGTCGACCTCCCGACAAGACCCCAAGAGACCCAGTACTTC
CASSQVVDLPTRPQETQYF
>TRBJ2-3|TRBV3-1|few|-
TGTGCCAGCAGCCAGACGATGTTCGAGGGGGATACGCAGTATTTT
CASSQTMFEGDTQYF
>TRBJ1-5|TRBV24-1|many|-
TGTGCCACCAGTCAGGGGAATCAGCCCCAGCATTTT
CATSQGNQPQHF
>TRBJ1-6|TRBV6-5|many|-
TGTGCCAGCAGTTACTCGAGGGACAATAATTCACCCCTCCACTTT
CASSYSRDNNSPLHF
>TRBJ1-1|TRBV20-1|few|-
TGCAGTGCTAGGGTTGGCGGTCCGGCTCCCTCGAACACTGAAGCTTTCTTT
CSARVGGPAPSNTEAFF
>TRBJ1-4|TRBV28|many|-
TGTGCCAGCAGTTTAGAGGGGTTGGCTAATGAAAAACTGTTTTTT
CASSLEGLANEKLFF
>TRBJ1-2|TRBV7-9|-|-
TGTGCCAGCAGCTTACAGGGTTCGGGCTACACCTTC
CASSLQGSGYTF
>TRBJ2-7|TRBV6-6|many|TRBD1
TGTGCCAGCAGTTCCGGGACAGACCCCTACGAGCAGTACTTC
CASSSGTDPYEQYF
>TRBJ2-3|TRBV10-3|-|TRBD2
TGTGCCATCAGCCTTCTCGGGGGGAGCACAGATACGCAGTATTTT
CAISLLGGSTDTQYF
>TRBJ1-2|TRBV5-4|many|TRBD1
TGTGCCAGCAGCTTAAATTGGGACAGGGGGAACTATGGCTACACCTTC
CASSLNWDRGNYGYTF
>TRBJ2-1|TRBV27|many|-
TGTGCCAGCAGTATCTACCCTCAAGGTGGGATAGTGGATGAGCAGTTCTTC
CASSIYPQGGIVDEQFF
>TRBJ1-5|TRBV7-3|-|TRBD1
TGTGCCAGCAGCTCCCCGACAGGGATAACCATTATCGGAGGCAATCAGCCCCAGCATTTT
CASSSPTGITIIGGNQPQHF
>TRBJ2-7|TRBV28|many|TRBD2
TGTGCCAGCAGTTATAGCGGGAGGGCCGAGTTAGGGCAGTACTTC
CASSYSGRAELGQYF
>TRBJ2-1|TRBV30|many|-
TGTGCCTGGAGGTCAATACAGGGATACAATGAGCAGTTCTTC
CAWRSIQGYNEQFF
>TRBJ2-4|TRBV5-4|many|TRBD1
TGTGCCAGCAGCTCTAGGACAGGGGCTGCGAACATTCAGTACTTC
CASSSRTGAANIQYF
>TRBJ2-7|TRBV3-1|-|TRBD2
TGTGCCAGCAGCCAAGATCTAGCGGCAGCCTCCTACGAGCAGTACTTC
CASSQDLAAASYEQYF
>TRBJ2-3|TRBV5-1|-|TRBD2
TGCGCCAGCAGCCCGACCGTAGCGGGGGTGTACACAGATACGCAGTATTTT
CASSPTVAGVYTDTQYF
>TRBJ2-1|TRBV19|many|TRBD1
TGTGCCACCATCGGACAGGGGTACAATGAGCAGTTCTTC
CATIGQGYNEQFF
>TRBJ2-7|TRBV10-3|many|TRBD1
TGTGCCATCACCGCACTCGGACAGGGAACAAGATACGAGCAGTACTTC
CAITALGQGTRYEQYF
>TRBJ2-1|TRBV6-5|many|-
TGTGCCAGCAGCCGAGGGGGCTCCTACAATGAGCAGTTCTTC
CASSRGGSYNEQFF
>TRBJ2-1|TRBV2|many|-
TGTGCCAGCAGTGAAGAAGGGCTAGCTGGGTATGAGCAGTTCTTC
CASSEEGLAGYEQFF
>TRBJ2-3|TRBV20-1|few|-
TGCAGCGGTTACCCCCACGCAGGGAGAAGCACAGATACGCAGTATTTT
CSGYPHAGRSTDTQYF
>TRBJ2-1|TRBV20-1|many|-
TGCAGTGCTAGGCCGATAGCGGTTTACAATGAGCAGTTCTTC
CSARPIAVYNEQFF
>TRBJ2-2|TRBV7-2|-|-
TGTGCCAGCAGCCTCTACTTGGGGAAGAACACCGGGGAGCTGTTTTTT
CASSLYLGKNTGELFF
>TRBJ1-1|TRBV3-1|many|TRBD1
TGTGCCAGCAGCCAAGACACAGGGGACACTGAAGCTTTCTTT
CASSQDTGDTEAFF
>TRBJ1-1|TRBV3-1|many|-
TGTGCCAGCAGCCAATCGGCAGGGAGCACTGAAGCTTTCTTT
CASSQSAGSTEAFF
>TRBJ2-1|TRBV6-2/TRBV6-3|many|-
TGTGCCAGCAGTACGAGGTGGGGCAATGAGCAGTTCTTC
CASSTRWGNEQFF
>TRBJ2-3|TRBV13|many|-
TGTGCCAGCAGCTGGGCAGGGGTTGATACGCAGTATTTT
CASSWAGVDTQYF
>TRBJ2-7|TRBV19|many|TRBD1
TGTGCCAGTAGTATAGTCGCGAGGGGGCACGAGCAGTACTTC
CASSIVARGHEQYF